What follows is one T cell receptor (beta chain) and its context. The sample comes from a study of blood T cell repertoires in COVID-19. This CDR3 contains 17 residues. The ends lost 6 bases at V and 9 bases at J; junction bases unmatched: 15. Germline V lookup: CDR1 KGHSH, CDR2 LQKENI. Profiled with immunoSEQ multiplex PCR; TCRdb holds only in-frame clones, not every one. The table lists 79,000 or so clones, about nine tenths of them singletons. Sequencing input: peripheral blood. The chain carries TRBV18 and TRBJ2-1; 12 bases map to TRBD2. The clonotype was recovered from a human donor in a cohort sampled during active COVID-19. Here the CDR3 reads CASSDKVGLAGSSEQFF. The CDR3 bases are TGTGCCAGCTCCGACAAGGTGGGACTAGCGGGTTCAAGTGAGCAGTTCTTC.